The rows below give T cell receptor beta chains drawn from one sample of a study of T cell repertoires in ileal Crohn's disease. The method was immunoSEQ multiplex PCR; TCRdb's version includes in-frame clones alone and lacks a portion of them. Of some 6,000 clones in the sample, about four fifths were seen once. The sequenced sample was ileal tissue. These receptors were obtained from an adult with Crohn's disease. Each CDR3 is given with its conserved first and last residue. A D gene is named only where the DNA matches it firmly. A clone size is listed for some rows: how often the clone was seen (once, few, many), or a class if it is expanded.

D gene: .
clone size: .
J gene: TRBJ2-1
V gene: TRBV6-5
CDR3 length: 15
CDR3 DNA: TGTGCCAGCAGTCCTCCAGGGGTGGGGTACAATGAGCAGTTCTTC
CDR3 protein: CASSPPGVGYNEQFF

D gene: .
clone size: .
J gene: TRBJ1-4
V gene: TRBV29-1
CDR3 length: 13
CDR3 DNA: TGCAGCGTTGGTAGGGGCAATAATGAAAAACTGTTTTTT
CDR3 protein: CSVGRGNNEKLFF

D gene: .
clone size: .
J gene: TRBJ2-1
V gene: TRBV29-1
CDR3 length: 15
CDR3 DNA: TGCAGCGTTGAATCGGAGGGGAAGGGCTCGGATGAGCAGTTCTTC
CDR3 protein: CSVESEGKGSDEQFF

D gene: .
clone size: once
J gene: TRBJ1-1
V gene: TRBV11-2
CDR3 length: 13
CDR3 DNA: TGTGCCAGCACCCCCAACGGGTGGCAAGTAGCTTTCTTT
CDR3 protein: CASTPNGWQVAFF

D gene: TRBD1
clone size: .
J gene: TRBJ2-1
V gene: TRBV2
CDR3 length: 16
CDR3 DNA: TGTGCCAGCAGTCCGACAGGGGGGCCATACTACAATGAGCAGTTCTTC
CDR3 protein: CASSPTGGPYYNEQFF

D gene: TRBD2
clone size: .
J gene: TRBJ2-5
V gene: TRBV19
CDR3 length: 15
CDR3 DNA: TGTGCCAGTAGTATACGCGGGGGGTCCGCAGAGACCCAGTACTTC
CDR3 protein: CASSIRGGSAETQYF

D gene: .
clone size: .
J gene: TRBJ1-6
V gene: TRBV23-1
CDR3 length: 15
CDR3 DNA: TGCGCCAGCAGTCAATCGCGCCGGAGCAATTCACCCCTCCACTTT
CDR3 protein: CASSQSRRSNSPLHF

D gene: .
clone size: .
J gene: TRBJ2-7
V gene: TRBV11-2
CDR3 length: 13
CDR3 DNA: TGTGCCAGCAGCCCTGACAGATTATACGAGCAGTACTTC
CDR3 protein: CASSPDRLYEQYF

D gene: .
clone size: .
J gene: TRBJ1-2
V gene: TRBV2
CDR3 length: 15
CDR3 DNA: TGTGCCAGCAGCGACTTTTGGGAGATAGAGTATGGCTACACCTTC
CDR3 protein: CASSDFWEIEYGYTF

D gene: .
clone size: .
J gene: TRBJ2-3
V gene: TRBV5-4
CDR3 length: 14
CDR3 DNA: TGTGCCAGCAGCTCGTCAGGGGGCACAGATACGCAGTATTTT
CDR3 protein: CASSSSGGTDTQYF

D gene: TRBD2
clone size: .
J gene: TRBJ2-7
V gene: TRBV5-1
CDR3 length: 18
CDR3 DNA: TGCGCCAGCAGCGCCGGGACTAGCGGGCCCGTCGGTTCTTACGAGCAGTACTTC
CDR3 protein: CASSAGTSGPVGSYEQYF

D gene: TRBD1
clone size: .
J gene: TRBJ1-5
V gene: TRBV6-1
CDR3 length: 14
CDR3 DNA: TGTGCCAGCAGTTCCCAGGGGGCCCGTCAGCCCCAGCATTTT
CDR3 protein: CASSSQGARQPQHF

D gene: .
clone size: few
J gene: TRBJ2-5
V gene: TRBV11-2
CDR3 length: 14
CDR3 DNA: TGTGCCAGCAGCTCCACCGCGGGGAAAGAGACCCAGTACTTC
CDR3 protein: CASSSTAGKETQYF

D gene: TRBD1
clone size: .
J gene: TRBJ1-2
V gene: TRBV5-4
CDR3 length: 15
CDR3 DNA: TGTGCCAGCAGCACAGGGACAGGGGAACGGTATGGCTACACCTTC
CDR3 protein: CASSTGTGERYGYTF

D gene: .
clone size: .
J gene: TRBJ2-5
V gene: TRBV18
CDR3 length: 13
CDR3 DNA: TGTGCCAGCTCACCATCCATAGAAGAGACCCAGTACTTC
CDR3 protein: CASSPSIEETQYF

D gene: TRBD2
clone size: .
J gene: TRBJ2-1
V gene: TRBV19
CDR3 length: 16
CDR3 DNA: TGTGCCAGTAGTATAGCCCATAGCGGGGGGCAGAATGAGCAGTTCTTC
CDR3 protein: CASSIAHSGGQNEQFF

D gene: TRBD1
clone size: .
J gene: TRBJ1-4
V gene: TRBV27
CDR3 length: 15
CDR3 DNA: TGTGCCAGCAGTTCCAGGGGGCAGCCTAATGAAAAACTGTTTTTT
CDR3 protein: CASSSRGQPNEKLFF

D gene: TRBD1
clone size: .
J gene: TRBJ1-5
V gene: TRBV7-2
CDR3 length: 14
CDR3 DNA: TGTGCCAGCAGCTCAAGACAGGGGTATCAGCCCCAGCATTTT
CDR3 protein: CASSSRQGYQPQHF

D gene: .
clone size: .
J gene: TRBJ1-2
V gene: TRBV28
CDR3 length: 13
CDR3 DNA: TGTGCCAGCAGTCGGCGCACAGGCTATGGCTACACCTTC
CDR3 protein: CASSRRTGYGYTF

D gene: .
clone size: .
J gene: TRBJ1-2
V gene: TRBV7-9
CDR3 length: 12
CDR3 DNA: TGTGCCAGCGAAGGACGCCCGGGGGGCTACACCTTC
CDR3 protein: CASEGRPGGYTF

D gene: TRBD1
clone size: .
J gene: TRBJ2-7
V gene: TRBV11-2
CDR3 length: 15
CDR3 DNA: TGTGCCAGCAGCTTAGATCCGGGACAGTCCTACGAGCAGTACTTC
CDR3 protein: CASSLDPGQSYEQYF

D gene: .
clone size: .
J gene: TRBJ1-1
V gene: TRBV7-8
CDR3 length: 12
CDR3 DNA: TGTGCCAGCAGCTTCTTAGACACTGAAGCTTTCTTT
CDR3 protein: CASSFLDTEAFF

D gene: TRBD2
clone size: .
J gene: TRBJ2-3
V gene: TRBV27
CDR3 length: 18
CDR3 DNA: TGTGCCAGCTCCGGACTAGCGGCCATTACCTATAGCACAGATACGCAGTATTTT
CDR3 protein: CASSGLAAITYSTDTQYF

D gene: .
clone size: few
J gene: TRBJ1-5
V gene: TRBV10-3
CDR3 length: 14
CDR3 DNA: TGTGCCATCAGTGAGTCGGTAGGGGCCCAGCCCCAGCATTTT
CDR3 protein: CAISESVGAQPQHF

D gene: TRBD1
clone size: .
J gene: TRBJ1-6
V gene: TRBV27
CDR3 length: 20
CDR3 DNA: TGTGCCAGCAGTTTAAAGGGGGACAGGGGGCGTATCCCCTATAATTCACCCCTCCACTTT
CDR3 protein: CASSLKGDRGRIPYNSPLHF

D gene: .
clone size: .
J gene: TRBJ1-6
V gene: TRBV2
CDR3 length: 14
CDR3 DNA: TGTGCCAGCAGAAAAGGACAATCCAGCTCACCCCTCCACTTT
CDR3 protein: CASRKGQSSSPLHF

D gene: TRBD1
clone size: .
J gene: TRBJ2-5
V gene: TRBV7-7
CDR3 length: 13
CDR3 DNA: TGTGCTAGCAGCCCAGGGACAGCAGAGACCCAGTACTTC
CDR3 protein: CASSPGTAETQYF